Sequencing of this T cell receptor (beta chain) was carried out in a study of shared clonotypes between healthy human individuals. Study-wide context: The study used three CD4 naive, three CD4 memory, two CD8 naive and one CD8 memory plate per donor.

The V gene's germline CDR1 is MNHEY and CDR2 SMNVEV (reference sequence). Trimming removed 7 bases at V and 5 bases at J, with 14 bases between. The CDR3 consists of 13 residues. As for this clone: Its antigen is unidentified.

Positively selected for CCR7, the CD45RO-negative cells used as naive CD8 cells excluded terminally differentiated effector memory CD45RA+ cells. Donors were healthy HIV-negative adults without recently reported acute infections or vaccinations. Broader study findings: Large depth notwithstanding, sorted-subset sequencing proved incomplete by rarefaction.

In the original workflow: Junction-only sequences without quality scores were provided by ImmunoSEQ, so filtering was different. Using immunoSEQ multiplex PCR, the repertoire was profiled, and TCRdb retains in-frame clones only, with some absent. Clone size and V and J calls were adopted from that table, with D and trimming inferred from the DNA. The sample has around 600,000 clones, 85% to 95% seen once. This TCR was sampled from a woman younger than 45 in good health. The V call is TRBV27, the J call TRBJ2-5, with D perhaps assigned TRBD1 or TRBD2 (6 bases each). Sequences were obtained from naive CD8+ T cells sorted from blood. The CDR3 bases are TGTGCCAGCATGGGGGGCGGTTGGGAGACCCAGTACTTC. Its protein is CASMGGGWETQYF.